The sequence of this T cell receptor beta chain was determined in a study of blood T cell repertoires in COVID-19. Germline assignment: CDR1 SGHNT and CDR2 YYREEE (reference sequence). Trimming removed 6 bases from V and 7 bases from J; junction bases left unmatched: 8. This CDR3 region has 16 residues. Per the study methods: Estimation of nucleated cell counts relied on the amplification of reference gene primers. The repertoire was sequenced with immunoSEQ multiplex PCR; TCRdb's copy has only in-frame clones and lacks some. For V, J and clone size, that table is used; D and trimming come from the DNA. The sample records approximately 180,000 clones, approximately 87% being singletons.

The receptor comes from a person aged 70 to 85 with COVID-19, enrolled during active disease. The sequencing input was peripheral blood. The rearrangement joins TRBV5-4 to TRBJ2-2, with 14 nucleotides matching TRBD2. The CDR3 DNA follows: TGTGCCAGCACCCTCGGGGGACTAGCGGGAGACGGGGAGCTGTTTTTT. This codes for CASTLGGLAGDGELFF.